This TCR beta chain stems from a study of cytomegalovirus exposure and HLA in healthy donors. Germline lookup yields CDR1 LGHNA and CDR2 YNFKEQ. This CDR3 has 16 amino acids. Trimming left V 2 bases short and J 0 bases short, with 11 bases between. Only in-frame clones appear in the TCRdb table, and some are missing; sequencing was by immunoSEQ multiplex PCR. The sample contains 300,000 or so clones, approximately 88% of which appear only once. The study drew the donors from its roughly 120-subject validation cohort, separate from the roughly 710-subject first cohort. This sequence was found in a man between 25 and 39 years old in good health and CMV-seronegative. This rearrangement joins TRBV4-2 to TRBJ1-3, with unresolved D. Material: PBMCs. The CDR3 region has the DNA TGTGCCAGCAGCCAATTCCGTAGTAACTCTGGAAACACCATATATTTT. Amino acid sequence: CASSQFRSNSGNTIYF.